This T cell receptor beta chain was documented in a study of blood T cell repertoires in COVID-19. Study-wide context: In each case, the material was cDNA or gDNA derived from T cells, B-cell-depleted T cells, or PBMCs.

In assigning cohorts, the study relied on participant-reported clinical history. Cohort 3 donors counted as recovered after two negative PCRs, clearance, or resolved symptoms. The protocol was immunoSEQ multiplex PCR, while the TCRdb copy is restricted to in-frame clones and leaves out a portion. The sample has under 300,000 clones; around 90% are singletons. The receptor comes from a woman in her thirties or forties who had recovered from COVID-19. Material for sequencing was PBMCs or T cells enriched from blood (not recorded which).

The CDR3, as DNA: TGTGCCAGTAGTAAGGGGCAGGGGCCGCCGAACACTGAAGCTTTCTTT. Protein: CASSKGQGPPNTEAFF. The rearrangement uses TRBV19 and TRBJ1-1, with D maybe TRBD1 (6 bases). The CDR3 runs to 16 residues. Trimming shortened V by 4 bases and J by 1 base, and 16 bases separated the two germline ends. Germline CDR1 LNHDA, CDR2 SQIVND (reference sequence).